What follows are 8 T cell receptor beta chains derived from one specimen sequenced in a study of shared clonotypes between healthy human individuals (dated by TCRdb to the early 2020s). Library creation used the immunoSEQ multiplex PCR assay. TCRdb obtained this table from immuneACCESS and retained in-frame rearrangements with V and J assigned. These tables miss some clones; where compared with another copy, unresolved V genes account for less than half of the shortfall, and the remainder is unexplained. This sample holds hundreds of thousands of clones; roughly 96% were observed only once. Jointly, the top ten make up approximately 0.32% of the sample. Sequencing input: memory CD8+ T cells sorted from blood. In light of the paper, this sample's cell subset or site label describes: CD45RO+ cells pooled with CCR7-negative TemRA cells. These receptors were taken from a man aged 25 to 40 in good health.

The chain has TRBV13 and TRBJ1-3, with TRBD1 as a possible D gene (5 bases). CDR3 length: 15 residues. V shed 5 bases and J shed 0 bases, with 11 bases lying between them. Per germline, CDR1 PRHDT and CDR2 FYEKMQ (reference sequence). CDR3 DNA sequence: TGTGCCAGCAGCCTCGGACACCACTCTGGAAACACCATATATTTT. Its translation: CASSLGHHSGNTIYF.

The chain carries TRBV4-1 and TRBJ2-5; D possibly uses TRBD1 or TRBD2 (5 bases each). CDR3 length: 16 amino acids. Germline loops: CDR1 MGHRA, CDR2 YSYEKL. Trimming left V 4 bases short and J 7 bases short, with 22 bases between. CDR3 region: CASSRKADGASGTQYF. The CDR3 region has the DNA TGCGCCAGCAGCCGAAAGGCCGACGGGGCAAGCGGGACCCAGTACTTC.

The V call is TRBV7-9, the J call TRBJ1-4, with D possibly matching TRBD1 (6 bases). The ends were cut back, 5 bases at V and 1 base at J, with 14 bases in the middle. CDR1 is SEHNR, CDR2 FQNEAQ, per germline (reference sequence). The length of the CDR3 is 16 residues. The CDR3 DNA follows: TGTGCCAGCAGCCCGTCACCGGGACAAACTAATGAAAAACTGTTTTTT. Translating gives CASSPSPGQTNEKLFF.

The V call is TRBV27, the J call TRBJ2-1, with TRBD2 identical over 7 bases. CDR3 length: 18 amino acids. The V gene end was trimmed by 3 bases and the J gene end by 0 bases; junction bases not matched to a gene: 11. Germline V gene data show CDR1 as MNHEY and CDR2 as SMNVEV (reference sequence). CDR3 in DNA: TGTGCCAGCAGTTTGCATAGCGGGTCCTCAAGCTCCTACAATGAGCAGTTCTTC. Translation gives CASSLHSGSSSSYNEQFF.

J is TRBJ2-1 and V is TRBV20-1; D remains ambiguous. The CDR3 sequence is 10 residues long. The germline CDR1 and CDR2 sequences are DFQATT and SNEGSKA (reference sequence). V gave up 6 bases and J gave up 3 bases, with 3 bases separating them. The CDR3 sequence is CSAFYNEQFF. CDR3 sequence (DNA): TGCAGTGCCTTCTACAATGAGCAGTTCTTC.

J is TRBJ1-1 and V is TRBV2; 9 positions match TRBD1. The CDR3 is made up of 12 amino acids. Unmatched junction bases numbered 3, after V lost 8 bases and J lost 5 bases. Germline V gene sequence: CDR1 SNHLY, CDR2 FYNNEI. CDR3 residues: CASVQGATEAFF. CDR3 nucleotide sequence: TGTGCCAGCGTACAGGGGGCGACTGAAGCTTTCTTT.

The rearrangement uses TRBV28 and TRBJ1-1; D call uncertain. The ends were cut back, 7 bases at V and 1 base at J, with 10 bases in the middle. This CDR3 has 13 amino acids. CDR1 and CDR2 (germline): MDHEN, SYDVKM. CDR3 coding DNA: TGTGCCAGCACTAAGACCGGGAACACTGAAGCTTTCTTT. The encoded protein is CASTKTGNTEAFF.

This clone occurred once. This sequence joins TRBV14 and TRBJ1-2; D not resolved. Deletions cut 1 base from V and 2 bases from J, with 5 bases between. Per germline, CDR1 SGHDN and CDR2 FVKESK. The CDR3 covers 13 residues. The CDR3 coding sequence is TGTGCCAGCAGCCAAGGCCTCAACTATGGCTACACCTTC. Translated: CASSQGLNYGYTF.